Listed below are T cell receptor beta chains from one sample, sequenced in a study of OX40 agonist ivuxolimab in advanced cancers. Some clones are missing from TCRdb's copy, which holds only in-frame ones; the method was immunoSEQ multiplex PCR. The table has 45,000 to 65,000 clones, 65% to 90% seen once. The starting material was CD4+ or CD8+ T cells sorted from blood, obtained in a trial of the OX40 agonist ivuxolimab. Every receptor here comes from an adult with an advanced solid tumor such as melanoma, head and neck, liver or kidney cancer. Each CDR3 is given with its conserved first and last residue. A D gene is named only where the DNA matches it firmly. Size tells how often a clone was seen (once, few, many) or the class of an expanded clone, and some rows leave it out.

TGTGCCAGTAGTGGGGGGTTAGCCAAAAACATTCAGTACTTC | CASSGGLAKNIQYF | . | TRBJ2-4 | . | TRBV19
TGCAGCGGGGGTATAGATACGCAGTATTTT | CSGGIDTQYF | . | TRBJ2-3 | . | TRBV29-1
TGTGCCAGTAGGGGACTAGCGGACACCGGGGAGCTGTTTTTT | CASRGLADTGELFF | . | TRBJ2-2 | TRBD2 | TRBV19
TGTGCCAGCAGCTTGGGGGGACGCGAGCAGTACTTC | CASSLGGREQYF | once | TRBJ2-7 | . | TRBV7-3
TGTGCCAGCAGTTACCAACAGAGTAGCAATCAGCCCCAGCATTTT | CASSYQQSSNQPQHF | few | TRBJ1-5 | . | TRBV6-5
TGCGCCAGCGCATCGGGTAGCGGGGGACTCCAAGAGACCCAGTACTTC | CASASGSGGLQETQYF | . | TRBJ2-5 | TRBD2 | TRBV4-3
TGCGCCAGCAGCTTGCCAGGGGGCTTGGGCTACACCTTC | CASSLPGGLGYTF | . | TRBJ1-2 | TRBD1 | TRBV5-1
TGTGCCAGCAGCTTAGGGGCCGGGAACTCGGGGTTCGTGCAGTACTTC | CASSLGAGNSGFVQYF | . | TRBJ2-7 | . | TRBV11-2
TGTGCCAGCAGCCCGGGGGGGACTCGCGAGCAGTACTTC | CASSPGGTREQYF | . | TRBJ2-7 | TRBD2 | TRBV11-2
TGTGCTAGTGGTTTCAGCCTGGAGCCCCAGCATTTT | CASGFSLEPQHF | few | TRBJ1-5 | . | TRBV12-5
TGTGCCAGTAGTCTAGTCCCGGGACAGGGATTTCCCACCCTCCACTTT | CASSLVPGQGFPTLHF | . | TRBJ1-6 | TRBD1 | TRBV19
TGTGCCAGCCCCCCCCGTGGACAGGGGCCCTCCAATGAGCAGTTCTTC | CASPPRGQGPSNEQFF | . | TRBJ2-1 | TRBD1 | TRBV18
TGTGCCAGTAGTGGACTCGGTGAAAAACTGTTTTTT | CASSGLGEKLFF | few | TRBJ1-4 | . | TRBV19
TGTGCCAGCAGGTCCGAAAGGGGGGCCTACGAGCAGTACTTC | CASRSERGAYEQYF | once | TRBJ2-7 | . | TRBV6-6
TGCGCCAGCAGCCTAAGACAGGGGGCCTACAATGAGCAGTTCTTC | CASSLRQGAYNEQFF | few | TRBJ2-1 | TRBD1 | TRBV5-1
TGTGCCAGCAGTTACTGGTCAGCGGGCTATGGCTACACCTTC | CASSYWSAGYGYTF | . | TRBJ1-2 | . | TRBV6-5
TGCGCCAGCAGCCCCAGGACCGGGACAGGTTCCTACGAGCAGTACTTC | CASSPRTGTGSYEQYF | . | TRBJ2-7 | TRBD1 | TRBV5-1
TGTGCCAGCAGCTACCTGCCCGGGACTCTCGACGAGCAGTACTTC | CASSYLPGTLDEQYF | . | TRBJ2-7 | . | TRBV5-5
TGTGCCAGCAGCCAACAGGGGGCCGGAGAGACCCAGTACTTC | CASSQQGAGETQYF | . | TRBJ2-5 | TRBD1 | TRBV7-6
TGTGCCAGCAGCTTGGGGGCTTTTCCAGGGAGCTCCTACGAGCAGTACTTC | CASSLGAFPGSSYEQYF | once | TRBJ2-7 | . | TRBV5-8
TGTGCCAGCAGTTTCGCCTCCTACGAGCAGTACTTC | CASSFASYEQYF | . | TRBJ2-7 | . | TRBV6-1
TGTGCCAGCAGCAAAGCGGGTCCGAACACCGGGGAGCTGTTTTTT | CASSKAGPNTGELFF | . | TRBJ2-2 | . | TRBV7-3
TGTGCCAGTAGTATTTGGGGGGTCAGGGAGCCCCAGCATTTT | CASSIWGVREPQHF | . | TRBJ1-5 | . | TRBV19
TGTGCCAGCAGCTTAGAGGGCAGGGGGCGATCGGATCGGGGTAACACCATATATTTT | CASSLEGRGRSDRGNTIYF | . | TRBJ1-3 | TRBD1 | TRBV7-8
TGTGCCAGTAGGGAAACAGGGCAGGAGGATGGCTACACCTTC | CASRETGQEDGYTF | once | TRBJ1-2 | . | TRBV19
TGTGCCAGCAGTTTACCGGGACAGGGGAAAAACATTCAGTACTTC | CASSLPGQGKNIQYF | few | TRBJ2-4 | TRBD1 | TRBV6-1
TGTGCCAGCGGGTTCTCTGACAGGGCTGCTGAAGCTTTCTTT | CASGFSDRAAEAFF | . | TRBJ1-1 | TRBD1 | TRBV27
TGCGCCAGCAGCACTAGGGGTCCCTACGAGCAGTACTTC | CASSTRGPYEQYF | . | TRBJ2-7 | . | TRBV5-1
TGTGCCAGCAGCTTAGACGGGTTTGGTGAGCAGTACTTC | CASSLDGFGEQYF | . | TRBJ2-7 | . | TRBV7-9